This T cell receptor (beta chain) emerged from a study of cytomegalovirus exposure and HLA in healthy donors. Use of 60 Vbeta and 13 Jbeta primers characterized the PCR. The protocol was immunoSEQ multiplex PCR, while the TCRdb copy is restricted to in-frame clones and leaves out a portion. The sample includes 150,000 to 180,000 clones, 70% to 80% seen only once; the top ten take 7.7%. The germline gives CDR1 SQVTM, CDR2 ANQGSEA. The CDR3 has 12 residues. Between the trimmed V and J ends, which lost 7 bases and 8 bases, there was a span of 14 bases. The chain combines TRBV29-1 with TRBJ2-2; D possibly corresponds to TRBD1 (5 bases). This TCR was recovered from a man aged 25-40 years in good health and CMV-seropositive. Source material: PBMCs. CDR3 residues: CSDIREGGELFF. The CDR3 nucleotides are TGCAGCGACATCAGGGAAGGAGGGGAGCTGTTTTTT.